What follows are 5 T cell receptor beta chains derived from one specimen sequenced in a study of T cell responses to AZD1222 COVID-19 vaccine. Clones were read by immunoSEQ multiplex PCR, and TCRdb kept only the in-frame ones, dropping some. The repertoire has about 120,000 clones, 70% to 90% of them found once; the top ten carry roughly 2.3%. The sample in question was peripheral blood, obtained on day 0 of AZD1222 vaccination. Receptor source: an adult in good health.

The genes are TRBV28 and TRBJ2-7; TRBD2 might be the D (5 bases). Trimming pared 6 bases from V and 2 bases from J, leaving 14 bases between. The CDR3 consists of 14 residues. Germline values: CDR1 MDHEN, CDR2 SYDVKM. CDR3 DNA sequence: TGTGCCAGCAGATCGGCGGGCTGGACCTACGAGCAGTACTTC. It yields the protein CASRSAGWTYEQYF.

The genes are TRBV29-1 and TRBJ2-7; perhaps D is TRBD1 or TRBD2 (5 bases each). The CDR3 runs to 15 residues. Germline loops: CDR1 SQVTM, CDR2 ANQGSEA. V dropped 1 base and J dropped 1 base, with 14 bases sitting between them. The CDR3 sequence is CSVEGGRKYSYEQYF. CDR3 DNA sequence: TGCAGCGTTGAAGGGGGACGGAAATATTCCTACGAGCAGTACTTC.

The V gene is TRBV5-1, the J gene TRBJ2-1; the D gene could be TRBD1 or TRBD2 (9 bases each). Germline V CDR1 and CDR2: SGHRS, YFSETQ. There are 22 residues in the CDR3. The germline V and J ends were trimmed by 0 bases and 8 bases, with 36 bases remaining between them. DNA for the CDR3: TGCGCCAGCAGCTTGGCGAATGACGCCAGGACAGGGGAGACTAGCGGAGGGCATGAGCAGTTCTTC. Translating it yields CASSLANDARTGETSGGHEQFF.

V is TRBV13 and J is TRBJ1-3; 8 bases map to TRBD1. Germline assignment: CDR1 PRHDT and CDR2 FYEKMQ (reference sequence). Unmatched junction bases numbered 13, after V lost 2 bases and J lost 4 bases. There are 18 residues in the CDR3. The CDR3 region is CASSLRTGRRMRGNTIYF. The CDR3 DNA is TGTGCCAGCAGCTTACGGACAGGGAGAAGGATGAGGGGAAACACCATATATTTT.

This clone showed up just a few times. The gene calls are TRBV10-2 and TRBJ2-3; perhaps TRBD2 as D (5 bases). Germline V gene lookup returns CDR1 WSHSY and CDR2 SAAADI. There are 12 residues in the CDR3. Trimming pared 8 bases from V and 3 bases from J, leaving 9 bases between. In nucleotides, the CDR3 is TGCGCCAGCGGTGGGAGTACAGATACGCAGTATTTT. It encodes CASGGSTDTQYF.